This passage covers 25 T cell receptor beta chains from one sample sequenced in a study of response to subunit inactivated influenza vaccine. TCRdb reprocessed the RT-PCR reads with MiXCR, giving one entry per CDR3 protein. Of about 650,000 distinct CDR3 sequences detected, around 15% appear once; the ten largest clones hold less than 9%. The sequenced sample was PBMCs from blood, obtained 14 to 15 days before vaccination. The source of these receptors is a man aged 45-65 years who received an inactivated influenza vaccine.

This clonotype has more than one count but fewer than ten. The chain carries TRBV2 and TRBJ2-2; either TRBD1 or TRBD2 may supply D (8 bases each). The CDR3 sequence is 15 residues long. Trimming removed 8 bases at V and 5 bases at J, with 18 bases between. Germline CDR1 and CDR2: SNHLY and FYNNEI. The CDR3: CASREGQAGTGELFF. The CDR3 DNA follows: TGTGCCAGCCGGGAGGGACAGGCGGGAACCGGGGAGCTGTTTTTT. Using reference TRBV2 and TRBJ2-2 for the parts outside the CDR3, the full variable domain is EPEVTQTPSHQVTQMGQEVILRCVPISNHLYFYWYRQILGQKVEFLVSFYNNEISEKSEIFDDQFSVERPDGSNFTLKIRSTKLEDSAMYFCASREGQAGTGELFFGEGSRLTVL.

This rearrangement joins TRBV5-6 to TRBJ2-5; D is uncertain. Between the trimmed V and J ends, which lost 4 bases and 7 bases, there was a span of 17 bases. CDR1 and CDR2 from the germline V gene are SGHDT and YYEEEE. The CDR3 has 14 amino acids. CDR3 sequence (DNA): TGTGCCAGCAGCCCGGATCGGACGGTGGGGACCCAGTACTTC. Protein: CASSPDRTVGTQYF.

The rearrangement joins TRBV20-1 to TRBJ2-7; D perhaps matches TRBD1 (5 bases). In germline, CDR1 is DFQATT, CDR2 SNEGSKA (reference sequence). This CDR3 has 15 residues. The ends were cut back, 6 bases at V and 6 bases at J, with 24 bases in the middle. The CDR3 here is CSALDGADLWGEQYF. The CDR3 DNA reads as TGCAGTGCCCTAGATGGGGCTGACCTATGGGGCGAGCAGTACTTC.

This clonotype was counted only a few times. V usage is TRBV5-4 and J usage is TRBJ2-3; 7 positions agree with TRBD1. The trim removed 2 bases at V and 4 bases at J, leaving 4 bases unmatched. Germline CDR1 reads SGHNT; CDR2 reads YYREEE (reference sequence). There are 14 residues in the CDR3. The CDR3 here is CASSFRTGPDTQYF. CDR3 DNA: TGTGCCAGCAGCTTCAGGACAGGACCAGATACGCAGTATTTT.

The J gene is TRBJ2-1, the V gene TRBV2, with 10 bases that match TRBD2. Losses at the gene ends were 4 bases for V and 8 bases for J; bases not matched to a gene: 5. The CDR3 is made up of 14 amino acids. Germline V CDR1 and CDR2: SNHLY, FYNNEI. In DNA, the CDR3 is TGTGCCAGCAGTGGGCTAGCGGGAGTATATGAGCAGTTCTTC. Amino acids: CASSGLAGVYEQFF.

V and J are TRBV4-3 and TRBJ2-7, with D possibly matching TRBD1 (6 bases). Germline V gives CDR1 LGHNA, CDR2 YSLEER. Trimming left V 2 bases short and J 0 bases short, with 11 bases between. The CDR3 extends over 15 amino acids. The CDR3 sequence: CASSQLLDSSYEQYF. The DNA of the CDR3 is TGCGCCAGCAGCCAACTCTTGGACAGCTCCTACGAGCAGTACTTC.

As for this clonotype: A read error may account for a junction end that differs from germline. The J gene is TRBJ2-4, the V gene TRBV6-6; D might be TRBD1 (5 bases). The CDR3 consists of 15 residues. Germline CDR1 is MNHNY and CDR2 is SVGAGI (reference sequence). The DNA for the CDR3 is TGTGCCAGCAGTTACTCGATGGACACCCGAAACATTCCGTACTTC. Protein: CASSYSMDTRNIPYF.

A few counts support this clonotype. This chain links TRBV5-6 with TRBJ2-7; TRBD1 is a possible D gene (6 bases). The CDR3 runs to 15 residues. Trimming removed 4 bases from V and 3 bases from J, with 17 bases in between. Germline V CDR1 and CDR2: SGHDT, YYEEEE. CDR3 region: CASSVLPRRGYEQYF. In DNA, the CDR3 is TGTGCCAGCAGCGTTCTTCCGCGCAGGGGCTACGAGCAGTACTTC.

This clonotype has more than one count but fewer than ten. The V and J genes are TRBV5-1 and TRBJ2-1; D gene uncertain. Trimming removed 6 bases at V and 7 bases at J, with 20 bases between. The CDR3 covers 15 residues. The germline CDR1 and CDR2 sequences are SGHRS and YFSETQ. CDR3 residues: CASTPRRTPRNEQFF. In DNA form, the CDR3 reads TGCGCCAGCACACCCCGACGGACCCCAAGGAATGAGCAGTTCTTC.

This clonotype was counted at least ten times. This sequence joins TRBV7-6 and TRBJ2-2; no clear D. CDR1 SGHVS and CDR2 FNYEAQ come from the germline V gene. V was shortened by 4 bases and J by 7 bases, with 10 bases between the two germline ends. This CDR3 contains 13 residues. Written as DNA, the CDR3 is TGTGCCAGCAGCTCCCACCCTGGCGGGGAGCTGTTTTTT. Encoded protein: CASSSHPGGELFF.

The sample holds a few counts of this clonotype. V gene TRBV2 combines with J gene TRBJ2-7, with D possibly TRBD1 on 6 matching bases. From germline, CDR1 is SNHLY and CDR2 FYNNEI. Trimming shortened V by 6 bases and J by 4 bases, and 19 bases separated the two germline ends. The CDR3 extends over 15 amino acids. The CDR3 region is CASSVEWGPGYEQYF. The CDR3 DNA sequence: TGTGCCAGCAGCGTCGAATGGGGGCCTGGGTACGAGCAGTACTTC.

A few counts support this clonotype. The chain employs TRBV7-8 and TRBJ2-2; TRBD2 agrees at 7 bases. The CDR3 runs to 15 residues. Trimming removed 7 bases from V and 7 bases from J; junction bases left unmatched: 12. CDR1 is SGHVS and CDR2 is FQNEAQ in the germline V gene. The DNA of the CDR3 is TGTGCCAGCACCTCATGGGAGGGGCATCTCGGGGAGCTGTTTTTT. Its protein is CASTSWEGHLGELFF. Based on the CDR3 plus reference TRBV7-8 and TRBJ2-2, the full variable domain is GAGVSQSPRYKVAKRGQDVALRCDPISGHVSLFWYQQALGQGPEFLTYFQNEAQLDKSGLPSDRFFAERPEGSVSTLKIQRTQQEDSAVYLCASTSWEGHLGELFFGEGSRLTVL.

There are many counts of this clonotype. The chain uses TRBV20-1 and TRBJ2-1, with TRBD2 identical over 10 bases. Unmatched junction bases numbered 4, after V lost 2 bases and J lost 6 bases. The CDR3 spans 14 residues. Germline CDR1 is DFQATT and CDR2 is SNEGSKA (reference sequence). The CDR3 DNA is TGCAGTGCTAGACTAGCGGGAGTTCGCAATGAGCAGTTCTTC. This sequence encodes CSARLAGVRNEQFF.

CDR3 protein: CATSDWPQGAGELFF. The CDR3 nucleotides are TGTGCCACCAGTGATTGGCCTCAAGGGGCCGGGGAGCTGTTTTTT. This chain uses TRBV24-1 with TRBJ2-2; D might be TRBD1 (5 bases). V lost 2 bases and J 6 bases, leaving 12 bases between the germline ends. This CDR3 region has 15 residues. CDR1 is KGHDR, CDR2 SFDVKD, per germline.

This clonotype has more than one count but fewer than ten. The chain is built from TRBV6-1 and TRBJ1-2; a weak D match, TRBD1 (6 bases). Germline lookup yields CDR1 MNHNS and CDR2 SASEGT. Trimming removed 8 bases from V and 2 bases from J, with 9 bases in between. The CDR3 is 12 residues long. This CDR3 reads CASAQGNYGYTF. The DNA of the CDR3 is TGTGCCAGCGCACAGGGCAACTATGGCTACACCTTC.

The rearrangement uses TRBV12-3 or TRBV12-4 and TRBJ2-1; possibly TRBD1 for D (6 bases). V was cut by 4 bases and J by 5 bases, with 9 bases left in between. The CDR3 spans 13 residues. CDR3 in DNA: TGTGCCAGCAGTTCCCGACAGGACAATGAGCAGTTCTTC. Protein product: CASSSRQDNEQFF.

The rearrangement links TRBV6-2 or TRBV6-3 to TRBJ1-2; the D is unclear. Trimming removed 5 bases at V and 8 bases at J, with 15 bases between. The CDR3 extends over 13 amino acids. Germline V lookup: CDR1 MNHEY, CDR2 SVGEGT. Written as DNA, the CDR3 is TGTGCCAGCAGTGCCTACCAGATGGTCGGCTACACCTTC. Translation: CASSAYQMVGYTF.

In its sample, this clonotype was seen many times. The V gene is TRBV7-9, the J gene TRBJ2-5; D unclear. V lost 5 bases and J lost 2, with 6 bases in between. Germline V gene sequence: CDR1 SEHNR, CDR2 FQNEAQ (reference sequence). This CDR3 has 12 residues. The CDR3 DNA sequence: TGTGCCAGCAGCACCAGTCAAGAGACCCAGTACTTC. Translating gives CASSTSQETQYF.

This clonotype was picked up many times. V usage is TRBV12-3 or TRBV12-4 and J usage is TRBJ1-3; D perhaps matches TRBD1 (5 bases). The CDR3 totals 15 residues. Between the trimmed V and J ends, which lost 1 base and 2 bases, there was a span of 9 bases. The CDR3 nucleotides are TGTGCCAGCAGTTTAGATACAGGCCCTGGAAACACCATATATTTT. Residues: CASSLDTGPGNTIYF.

This chain links TRBV5-6 with TRBJ2-6; D not resolved. Per germline, CDR1 SGHDT and CDR2 YYEEEE. The CDR3 contains 16 residues. V was cut by 3 bases and J by 0 bases, with 10 bases left in between. CDR3 nucleotides: TGTGCCAGCAGCTCTCGGACGATCTCTGGGGCCAACGTCCTGACTTTC. Protein: CASSSRTISGANVLTF.

The gene calls are TRBV19 and TRBJ2-3; D not resolved. Germline CDR1 LNHDA, CDR2 SQIVND (reference sequence). The CDR3 contains 15 residues. The ends were cut back, 3 bases at V and 14 bases at J, with 24 bases in the middle. For the CDR3, the DNA is TGTGCCAGTAGTATCACCTCGACTGTAACAGATGGTTGGTATTTT. Its translation: CASSITSTVTDGWYF.

This clonotype came up many times. This sequence joins TRBV7-6 and TRBJ2-5; D is ambiguous. Germline lookup yields CDR1 SGHVS and CDR2 FNYEAQ. This CDR3 contains 15 residues. Trimming pared 5 bases from V and 5 bases from J, leaving 18 bases between. In nucleotides, the CDR3 is TGTGCCAGCAGCCCGAGAAGGGATGGTACGGAGACCCAGTACTTC. Translated: CASSPRRDGTETQYF.

The sample holds a few counts of this clonotype. This chain joins TRBV6-2 or TRBV6-3 and TRBJ2-7, with a possible D match to TRBD1 (6 bases). This CDR3 region has 12 residues. CDR1 and CDR2 (germline): MNHEY, SVGEGT. Trimming stripped 4 bases from V and 4 bases from J, with 8 bases between. The CDR3 coding sequence is TGTGCCAGCAGTTGGACAGAATACGAGCAGTACTTC. Translated: CASSWTEYEQYF.

This clonotype has ten or more counts. The chain couples TRBV27 to TRBJ1-4; the D is unclear. The CDR3 runs to 14 residues. Per the germline V gene, CDR1 is MNHEY and CDR2 is SMNVEV (reference sequence). V was shortened by 9 bases and J by 0 bases, with 11 bases between the two germline ends. CDR3 bases: TGTGCCAGGGTGAAGGGAACAACTAATGAAAAACTGTTTTTT. This translates into CARVKGTTNEKLFF. Full variable domain (rest looked up from reference TRBV27 and TRBJ1-4): EAQVTQNPRYLITVTGKKLTVTCSQNMNHEYMSWYRQDPGLGLRQIYYSMNVEVTDKGDVPEGYKVSRKEKRNFPLILESPSPNQTSLYFCARVKGTTNEKLFFGSGTQLSVL.

This clonotype occurred a few times. J is TRBJ1-4 and V is TRBV4-2, with unresolved D. This CDR3 region has 14 residues. Trimming pared 0 bases from V and 5 bases from J, leaving 7 bases between. CDR1 LGHNA and CDR2 YNFKEQ come from the germline V gene. CDR3 residues: CASSQDGNNEKLFF. The CDR3 region has the DNA TGTGCCAGCAGCCAAGATGGGAACAATGAAAAACTGTTTTTT.